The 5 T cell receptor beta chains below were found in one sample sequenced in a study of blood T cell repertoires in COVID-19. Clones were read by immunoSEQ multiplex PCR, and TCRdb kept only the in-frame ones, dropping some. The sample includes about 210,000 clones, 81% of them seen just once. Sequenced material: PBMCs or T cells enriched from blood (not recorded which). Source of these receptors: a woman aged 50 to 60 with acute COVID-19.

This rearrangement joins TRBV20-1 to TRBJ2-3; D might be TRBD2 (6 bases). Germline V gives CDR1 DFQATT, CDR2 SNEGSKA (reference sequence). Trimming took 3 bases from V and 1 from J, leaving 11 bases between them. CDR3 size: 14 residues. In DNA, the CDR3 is TGCAGTGCTAGTAGGGCTAGCGGCACAGATACGCAGTATTTT. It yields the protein CSASRASGTDTQYF.

The CDR3 loop reads CSAGTGFGTGELFF. The CDR3 nucleotides read TGCAGCGCCGGGACAGGGTTCGGCACCGGGGAGCTGTTTTTT. The rearrangement links TRBV29-1 to TRBJ2-2, with 9 bases that match TRBD1. Germline V gives CDR1 SQVTM, CDR2 ANQGSEA. The CDR3 runs 14 residues. V gave up 7 bases and J gave up 4 bases; unmatched junction bases: 7.

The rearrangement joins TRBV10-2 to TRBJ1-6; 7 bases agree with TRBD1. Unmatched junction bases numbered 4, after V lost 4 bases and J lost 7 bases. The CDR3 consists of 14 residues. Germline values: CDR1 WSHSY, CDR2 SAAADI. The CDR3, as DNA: TGCGCCAGCAGTGTGGCAGGGGGGAATTCACCCCTCCACTTT. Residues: CASSVAGGNSPLHF.

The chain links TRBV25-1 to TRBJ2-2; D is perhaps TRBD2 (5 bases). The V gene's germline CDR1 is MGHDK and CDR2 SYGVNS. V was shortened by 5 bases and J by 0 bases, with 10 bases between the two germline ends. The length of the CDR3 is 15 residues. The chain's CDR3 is CASSLAGANTGELFF. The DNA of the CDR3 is TGTGCCAGCAGTCTTGCGGGTGCGAACACCGGGGAGCTGTTTTTT.

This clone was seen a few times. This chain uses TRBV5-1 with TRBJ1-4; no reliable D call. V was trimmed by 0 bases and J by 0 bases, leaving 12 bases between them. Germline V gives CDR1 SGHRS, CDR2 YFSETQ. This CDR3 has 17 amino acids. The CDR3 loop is CASSLAQAQATNEKLFF. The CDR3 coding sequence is TGCGCCAGCAGCTTGGCCCAGGCCCAGGCAACTAATGAAAAACTGTTTTTT. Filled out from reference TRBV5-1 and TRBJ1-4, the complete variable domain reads KAGVTQTPRYLIKTRGQQVTLSCSPISGHRSVSWYQQTPGQGLQFLFEYFSETQRNKGNFPGRFSGRQFSNSRSEMNVSTLELGDSALYLCASSLAQAQATNEKLFFGSGTQLSVL.